This T cell receptor (beta chain) came from a study of early T cells in non-severe SARS-CoV-2 infection. Study overall: Sequenced bulk RNA came from whole blood that was unsorted, and chains were unpaired.

The junction had 11 bases not matched to a gene; V was cut back by 10 bases and J by 0 bases. Looked up from germline, CDR1 is ENHRY and CDR2 is SYGVKD. This CDR3 spans 16 amino acids. Individual cDNA molecules received unique molecular identifiers. TCRdb processed the 5' RACE reads anew with MiXCR; each CDR3 protein has one entry. The profile shows around 80,000 distinct CDR3 sequences, roughly an eighth of them singletons. Sequencing was performed on whole blood. The receptor was derived from an adult who was a healthcare worker with PCR-confirmed SARS-CoV-2 infection or an uninfected control (not recorded which). The rearrangement links TRBV10-3 to TRBJ1-3; 8 bases map to TRBD1. The CDR3 DNA reads as TGTGCCACTGGAGGACAGGGCGAGTACTCTGGAAACACCATATATTTT. Residues: CATGGQGEYSGNTIYF.